The next 14 T cell receptor beta chains were all read from a single sample in a study of CD8 T cells in Susac syndrome. RNA, at about 0.45 to 1 ug, was reverse transcribed with random hexamers. A single record per CDR3 protein comes from TCRdb applying MiXCR to the immunoSEQ multiplex PCR reads. The table has about 300,000 distinct CDR3 sequences, around 83% seen once. Material: CD8+ T cells from PBMCs. Receptors were obtained from a human donor with multiple sclerosis.

V is TRBV14 and J is TRBJ2-3, with 8 positions matching TRBD1. Germline trimming cut 4 bases from V and 5 bases from J; bases unmatched to any gene: 11. Germline assignment: CDR1 SGHDN and CDR2 FVKESK. The length of the CDR3 is 16 residues. CDR3 coding DNA: TGTGCCAGCAGCCCCCGAGACAGGGGCCTTAGAGATACGCAGTATTTT. As protein: CASSPRDRGLRDTQYF.

The chain uses TRBV27 and TRBJ2-7; 7 bases match TRBD2. With V trimmed by 3 bases and J by 4 bases, 3 bases remained unmatched. The CDR3 has 13 amino acids. In germline, CDR1 is MNHEY, CDR2 SMNVEV (reference sequence). The CDR3 DNA follows: TGTGCCAGCAGTTTGGGGGGGGATTACGAGCAGTACTTC. Protein: CASSLGGDYEQYF.

This clonotype was found once. The chain joins TRBV28 to TRBJ2-6, with D maybe TRBD2 (6 bases). CDR3 length: 19 residues. Per germline, CDR1 MDHEN and CDR2 SYDVKM. V was clipped by 1 base and J by 0 bases, with 16 bases between them. CDR3 DNA: TGTGCCAGCAGTTTATTGGCGGGGTCTACCTCCTCTGGGGCCAACGTCCTGACTTTC. Its protein is CASSLLAGSTSSGANVLTF.

V and J are TRBV9 and TRBJ2-1; unclear D gene. Germline CDR1 reads SGDLS; CDR2 reads YYNGEE. V was trimmed by 3 bases and J by 6 bases, leaving 13 bases between them. The CDR3 consists of 14 residues. DNA for the CDR3: TGTGCCAGCAGCGGCGCTGGTGCCCTCAATGAGCAGTTCTTC. Its protein is CASSGAGALNEQFF.

The chain combines TRBV5-1 with TRBJ2-7; 8 nucleotides agree with TRBD1. From germline, CDR1 is SGHRS and CDR2 YFSETQ. V trimming: 0 bases; J trimming: 5 bases; junction bases outside the gene matches: 13. CDR3 length equals 17 residues. CDR3: CASSLAIPGTGSHEQYF. CDR3 coding DNA: TGCGCCAGCAGCTTGGCCATTCCCGGGACAGGAAGTCACGAGCAGTACTTC.

This chain uses TRBV3-1 with TRBJ2-3; either TRBD1 or TRBD2 may fit D (6 bases each). Trimming cost V 0 bases and J 5 bases, with 15 bases left between them. This CDR3 spans 16 amino acids. In germline, CDR1 is LGHDT, CDR2 YNNKEL (reference sequence). The CDR3 coding sequence is TGTGCCAGCAGCCAAGAGGTGGGGGCGGAGGGAGATACGCAGTATTTT. It is translated as CASSQEVGAEGDTQYF.

The chain links TRBV24-1 to TRBJ1-5; D perhaps matches TRBD1 (5 bases). The CDR3 spans 18 residues. With 1 base removed from V and 0 bases from J, the gap between germline ends came to 15 bases. Germline CDR1 KGHDR, CDR2 SFDVKD. The DNA of the CDR3 is TGTGCCACCAGTGATTTCGGGTTGGGGACGGATAGCAATCAGCCCCAGCATTTT. Residues: CATSDFGLGTDSNQPQHF.

The chain employs TRBV7-2 and TRBJ2-5, with 9 bases identical to TRBD2. Germline V CDR1 and CDR2: SGHTA, FQGNSA. The J segment lost 3 bases and the V segment lost 5 bases, leaving 10 bases of the junction unmatched. This CDR3 has 16 amino acids. CDR3 sequence reads: CASSQIRPSGKETQYF. CDR3 coding DNA: TGTGCCAGCAGCCAGATCAGGCCTAGCGGGAAAGAGACCCAGTACTTC.

The CDR3 DNA reads as TGTGCCAGCAGTTTCCTACAGTCCCAAGAGACCCAGTACTTC. Its protein product is CASSFLQSQETQYF. The gene calls are TRBV28 and TRBJ2-5; no reliable D call. V was cut by 3 bases and J by 1 base, with 9 bases left in between. The CDR3 is made up of 14 amino acids. Germline V gene sequence: CDR1 MDHEN, CDR2 SYDVKM.

The count of this clonotype is one. The gene calls are TRBV12-5 and TRBJ2-7; D is undetermined. From germline, CDR1 is LGHNT and CDR2 FRNRAP. V was shortened by 1 base and J by 4 bases, with 14 bases between the two germline ends. The CDR3 extends over 15 amino acids. The CDR3 region is CASGLGTLGRYEQYF. The CDR3 nucleotides are TGTGCTAGTGGTTTGGGTACCTTAGGAAGGTACGAGCAGTACTTC.

This chain uses TRBV15 with TRBJ2-1; no definite D call. Germline V lookup: CDR1 LNHNV, CDR2 YYDKDF (reference sequence). V dropped 0 bases and J dropped 7 bases, with 4 bases sitting between them. The CDR3 consists of 12 residues. The CDR3 coding sequence is TGTGCCACCAGCAGAGATGCGAATGAGCAGTTCTTC. Protein: CATSRDANEQFF.

The CDR3 loop reads CASSPRRVSGYNEQFF. The CDR3 bases are TGTGCCAGCAGCCCTCGGCGAGTTAGCGGATACAATGAGCAGTTCTTC. The chain has TRBV9 and TRBJ2-1, with D maybe TRBD2 (6 bases). V lost 4 bases, J lost 4 bases, and 18 bases lay in between. The CDR3 is 16 amino acids. CDR1 is SGDLS and CDR2 is YYNGEE in the germline V gene.

The chain couples TRBV6-1 to TRBJ2-1; D remains unclear. Germline V gene data show CDR1 as MNHNS and CDR2 as SASEGT. The V and J ends lost 3 bases and 2 bases respectively, with 17 bases between them. This CDR3 region has 17 residues. CDR3 region: CASSESGYETTYNEQFF. CDR3 coding DNA: TGTGCCAGCAGTGAGTCTGGCTATGAGACGACCTACAATGAGCAGTTCTTC.

The rearrangement links TRBV7-3 to TRBJ2-5, with a weak D call TRBD2 (7 bases). V lost 1 base and J lost 7, with 13 bases in between. The CDR3 totals 14 residues. Germline V lookup: CDR1 SGHTA, CDR2 FQGTGA. CDR3 protein: CASSLIGGPGTQYF. The CDR3 coding sequence is TGTGCCAGCAGCTTAATCGGGGGGCCCGGGACCCAGTACTTC.